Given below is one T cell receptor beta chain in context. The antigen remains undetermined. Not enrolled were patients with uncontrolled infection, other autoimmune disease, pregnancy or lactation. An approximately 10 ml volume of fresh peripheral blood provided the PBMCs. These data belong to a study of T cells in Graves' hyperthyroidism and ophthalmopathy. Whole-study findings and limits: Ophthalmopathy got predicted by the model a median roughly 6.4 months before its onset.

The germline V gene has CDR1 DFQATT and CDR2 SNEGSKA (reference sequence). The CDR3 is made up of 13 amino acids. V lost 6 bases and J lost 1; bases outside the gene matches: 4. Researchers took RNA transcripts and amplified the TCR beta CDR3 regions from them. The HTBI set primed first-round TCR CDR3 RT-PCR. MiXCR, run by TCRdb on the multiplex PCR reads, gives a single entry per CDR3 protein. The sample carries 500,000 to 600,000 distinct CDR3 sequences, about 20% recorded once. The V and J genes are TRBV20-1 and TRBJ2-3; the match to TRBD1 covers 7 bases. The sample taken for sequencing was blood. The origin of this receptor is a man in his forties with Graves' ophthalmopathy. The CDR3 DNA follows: TGCAGTGCCAAAGGACAGGGCACAGATACGCAGTATTTT. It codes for CSAKGQGTDTQYF.